This section outlines one T cell receptor beta chain sequence together with its context. Its antigen remains unknown. It was with a sample-barcoded 5' primer and a J-beta primer mix that a second PCR of about 6 to 12 cycles was run. Each CDR3 protein is one row after TCRdb ran MiXCR on the 5' RACE reads. The data contain approximately 2,000,000 distinct CDR3 sequences, roughly two fifths of them singletons. The data belong to a study of blood T cells in healthy people across ages. The study, taken as a whole, reports: In these data, TCR beta diversity tracked strongly with naive T cell percentage. A greater number of naive CD4+ cells and higher diversity distinguished long-lived donors from aged donors.

CDR3 length: 18 residues. CDR1 and CDR2 from the germline V gene are SGHTA and FQGTGA. V shed 2 bases and J 6 bases; nucleotides not matched to a gene: 11. Staff drew ten milliliters of peripheral blood from each donor. Total RNA was extracted at no less than 6 micrograms per sample. The sample was blood. This chain connects TRBV7-3 to TRBJ2-3; 13 bases align to TRBD2. The TCR sequence derives from a human donor in good health. The CDR3 DNA reads as TGTGCCAGCAGCTTATTACCGGGACTAGCGGGGTCGAGCGATACGCAGTATTTT. Its protein is CASSLLPGLAGSSDTQYF.